The subject of this entry is one T cell receptor (delta chain). TCRdb re-identified clones in the reads via CATT. The data contain 8,900 or so delta-chain clones, roughly 1.6% of them singletons. This record belongs to a study of gamma-delta chains in newborns, infants, children. Whole-study context: Innate gammadelta T cells reportedly expand polyclonally right after birth, driven by microbial exposure, per the title.

The source is a child who was a newborn, infant or young child, either healthy, febrile or measles-vaccinated (not recorded which). The sample comprised blood.

The CDR3 here is CALGELRLWGGGTIDKLIF. The CDR3 bases are TGTGCTCTTGGGGAACTTCGGCTCTGGGGAGGAGGGACCATCGATAAACTCATCTTT. The J gene is TRDJ1, the V gene TRDV1, with D perhaps matching TRDD3 (6 bases). Germline CDR1 reads TSWWSYY; CDR2 reads QGS. Trimming cost V 0 bases and J 4 bases, with 24 bases left between them. The CDR3 is 19 residues long.